This T cell receptor beta chain was sequenced in a study of T cell changes during pregnancy in multiple sclerosis. The method was immunoSEQ multiplex PCR; TCRdb's version includes in-frame clones alone and lacks a portion of them. This sample has approximately 27,000 clones, with approximately 88% found just once. The sample in question was CD8+ T cells from peripheral blood mononuclear cells, obtained before pregnancy. This clonotype was obtained from a female donor with multiple sclerosis, enrolled in a pregnancy study.

CDR3 DNA: TGTGCCACCAGCGAGGGGGGGTATATTGAAAAACTGTTTTTT. Translating it yields CATSEGGYIEKLFF. V gene TRBV15 combines with J gene TRBJ1-4; a possible D gene is TRBD1 (6 bases). The CDR3 is made up of 14 amino acids. Looked up from germline, CDR1 is LNHNV and CDR2 is YYDKDF (reference sequence). V lost 5 bases and J 7 bases, leaving 14 bases between the germline ends.